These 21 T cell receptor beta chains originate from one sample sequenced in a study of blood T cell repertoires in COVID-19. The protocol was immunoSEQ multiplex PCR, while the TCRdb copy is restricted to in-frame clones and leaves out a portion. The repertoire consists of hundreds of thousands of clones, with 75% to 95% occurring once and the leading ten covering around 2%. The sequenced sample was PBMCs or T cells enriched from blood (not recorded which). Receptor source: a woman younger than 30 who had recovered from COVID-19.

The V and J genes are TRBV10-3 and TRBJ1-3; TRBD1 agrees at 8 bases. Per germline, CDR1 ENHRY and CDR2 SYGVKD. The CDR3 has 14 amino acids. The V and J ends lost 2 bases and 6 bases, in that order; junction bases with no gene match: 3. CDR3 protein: CAISETGGENTIYF. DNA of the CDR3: TGTGCCATCAGTGAGACAGGGGGAGAAAACACCATATATTTT.

The CDR3 coding sequence is TGTGCCAGTAGTGCCGGGACAGAAACACCCCTCCACTTT. Residues: CASSAGTETPLHF. This chain links TRBV19 with TRBJ1-6; 7 bases agree with TRBD1. CDR1 and CDR2 (germline): LNHDA, SQIVND (reference sequence). The CDR3 extends over 13 amino acids. Germline trimming cut 5 bases from V and 11 bases from J; bases unmatched to any gene: 6.

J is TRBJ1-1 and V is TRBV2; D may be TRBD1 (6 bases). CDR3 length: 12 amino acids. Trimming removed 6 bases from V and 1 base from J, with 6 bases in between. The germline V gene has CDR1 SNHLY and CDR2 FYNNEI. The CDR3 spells CASRGQNTEAFF. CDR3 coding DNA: TGTGCCAGCAGGGGACAGAACACTGAAGCTTTCTTT.

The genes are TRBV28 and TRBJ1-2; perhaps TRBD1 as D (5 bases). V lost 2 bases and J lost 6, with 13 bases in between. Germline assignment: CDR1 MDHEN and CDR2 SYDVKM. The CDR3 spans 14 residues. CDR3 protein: CASSLGGVRHGYTF. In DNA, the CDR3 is TGTGCCAGCAGTTTAGGGGGGGTTCGGCATGGCTACACCTTC.

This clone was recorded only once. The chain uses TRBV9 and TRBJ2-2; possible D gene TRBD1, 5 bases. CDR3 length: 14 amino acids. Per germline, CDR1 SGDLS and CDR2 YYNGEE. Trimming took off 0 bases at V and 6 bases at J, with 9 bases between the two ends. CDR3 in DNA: TGTGCCAGCAGCGTAGGTCAGGGCGCCGGGGAGCTGTTTTTT. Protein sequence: CASSVGQGAGELFF. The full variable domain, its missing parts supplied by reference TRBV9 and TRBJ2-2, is DSGVTQTPKHLITATGQRVTLRCSPRSGDLSVYWYQQSLDQGLQFLIQYYNGEERAKGNILERFSAQQFPDLHSELNLSSLELGDSALYFCASSVGQGAGELFFGEGSRLTVL.

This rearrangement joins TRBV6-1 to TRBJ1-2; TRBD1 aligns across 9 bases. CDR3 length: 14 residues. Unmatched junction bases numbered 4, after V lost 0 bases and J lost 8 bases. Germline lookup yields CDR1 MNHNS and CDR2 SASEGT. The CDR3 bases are TGTGCCAGCAGTGAAGCTTGGACAGGGGAGGGCTACACCTTC. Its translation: CASSEAWTGEGYTF.

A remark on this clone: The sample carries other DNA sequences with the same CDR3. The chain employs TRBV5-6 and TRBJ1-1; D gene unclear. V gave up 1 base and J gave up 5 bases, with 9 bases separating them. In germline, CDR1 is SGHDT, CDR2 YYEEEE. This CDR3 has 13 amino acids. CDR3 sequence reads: CASSLFSLTEAFF. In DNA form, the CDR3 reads TGTGCCAGCAGCTTGTTCTCCCTAACTGAAGCTTTCTTT.

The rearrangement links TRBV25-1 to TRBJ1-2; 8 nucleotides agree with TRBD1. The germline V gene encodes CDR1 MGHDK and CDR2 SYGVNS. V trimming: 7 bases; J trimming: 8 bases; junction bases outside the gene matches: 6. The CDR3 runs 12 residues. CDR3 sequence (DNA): TGTGCCAGCACCGAGACAGGGGTCGGCTACACCTTC. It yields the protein CASTETGVGYTF.

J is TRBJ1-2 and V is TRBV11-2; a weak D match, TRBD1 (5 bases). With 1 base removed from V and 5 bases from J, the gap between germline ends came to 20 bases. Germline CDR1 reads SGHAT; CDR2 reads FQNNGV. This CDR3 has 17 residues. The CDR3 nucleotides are TGTGCCAGCAGCTTAGTCCCCTCGACAGAACGAATTTATGGCTACACCTTC. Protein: CASSLVPSTERIYGYTF.

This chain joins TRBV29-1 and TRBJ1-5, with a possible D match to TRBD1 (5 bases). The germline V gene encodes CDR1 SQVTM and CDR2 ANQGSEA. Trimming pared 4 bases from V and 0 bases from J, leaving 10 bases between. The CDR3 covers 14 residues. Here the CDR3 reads CSVAVGDSNQPQHF. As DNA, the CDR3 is TGCAGCGTTGCGGTAGGGGATAGCAATCAGCCCCAGCATTTT.

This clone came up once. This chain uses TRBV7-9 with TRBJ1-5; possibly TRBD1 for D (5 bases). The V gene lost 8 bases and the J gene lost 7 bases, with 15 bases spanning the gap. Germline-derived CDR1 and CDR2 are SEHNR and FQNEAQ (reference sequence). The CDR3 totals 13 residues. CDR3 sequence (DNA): TGTGCCAGCGCCGGGGGATATCGGCAGCCCCAGCATTTT. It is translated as CASAGGYRQPQHF.

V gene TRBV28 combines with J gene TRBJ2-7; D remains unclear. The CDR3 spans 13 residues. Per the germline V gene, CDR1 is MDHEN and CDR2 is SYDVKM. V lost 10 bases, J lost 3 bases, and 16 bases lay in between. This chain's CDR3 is CATSKQPSYEQYF. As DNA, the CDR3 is TGTGCCACCTCCAAACAGCCCAGCTACGAGCAGTACTTC.

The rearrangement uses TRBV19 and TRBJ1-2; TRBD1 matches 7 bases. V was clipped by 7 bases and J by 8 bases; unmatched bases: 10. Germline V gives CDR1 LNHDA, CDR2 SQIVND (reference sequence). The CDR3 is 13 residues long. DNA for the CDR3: TGTGCCAGTACCCCTGGGACAGTGCCGGGCTACACCTTC. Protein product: CASTPGTVPGYTF.

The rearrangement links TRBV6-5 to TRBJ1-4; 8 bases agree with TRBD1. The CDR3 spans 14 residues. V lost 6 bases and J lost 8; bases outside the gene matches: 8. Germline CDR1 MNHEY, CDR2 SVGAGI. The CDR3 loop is CASSETGESEKLFF. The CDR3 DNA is TGTGCCAGCAGCGAGACAGGGGAATCGGAAAAACTGTTTTTT.

CDR3 region: CASSQVPGGHEQYF. The CDR3 nucleotides read TGCGCCAGCAGCCAGGTTCCAGGGGGGCACGAGCAGTACTTC. This rearrangement joins TRBV4-1 to TRBJ2-7; D is perhaps TRBD1 (7 bases). Germline CDR1 MGHRA, CDR2 YSYEKL. CDR3 length: 14 amino acids. Trimming pared 3 bases from V and 5 bases from J, leaving 14 bases between.

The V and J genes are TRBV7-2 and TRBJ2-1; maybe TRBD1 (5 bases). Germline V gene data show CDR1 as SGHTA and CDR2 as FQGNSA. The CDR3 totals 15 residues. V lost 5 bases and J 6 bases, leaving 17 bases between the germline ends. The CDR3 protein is CASSRDVPRVNEQFF. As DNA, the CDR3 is TGTGCCAGCAGCCGCGATGTCCCCAGGGTCAATGAGCAGTTCTTC.

CDR3 sequence reads: CASSAAGGPSTGELFF. Written as DNA, the CDR3 is TGTGCCAGCAGCGCAGCGGGGGGGCCGAGCACCGGGGAGCTGTTTTTT. The chain joins TRBV9 to TRBJ2-2, with 10 bases lining up with TRBD2. Looked up from germline, CDR1 is SGDLS and CDR2 is YYNGEE. With V trimmed by 3 bases and J by 4 bases, 6 bases remained unmatched. The CDR3 consists of 16 residues.

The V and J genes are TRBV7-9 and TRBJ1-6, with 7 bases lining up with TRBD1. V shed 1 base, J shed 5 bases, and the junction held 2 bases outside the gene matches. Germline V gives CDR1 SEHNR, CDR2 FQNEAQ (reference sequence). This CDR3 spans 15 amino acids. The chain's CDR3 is CASSLEGTDNSPLHF. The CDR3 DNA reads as TGTGCCAGCAGCTTAGAAGGGACAGATAATTCACCCCTCCACTTT.

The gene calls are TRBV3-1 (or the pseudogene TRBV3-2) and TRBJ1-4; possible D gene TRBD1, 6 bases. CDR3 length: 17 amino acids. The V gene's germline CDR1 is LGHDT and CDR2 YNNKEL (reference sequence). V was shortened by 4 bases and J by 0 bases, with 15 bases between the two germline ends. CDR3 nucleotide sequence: TGTGCCAGCAGCCCGGAGGGGGGGCGGGCAACTAATGAAAAACTGTTTTTT. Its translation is CASSPEGGRATNEKLFF.

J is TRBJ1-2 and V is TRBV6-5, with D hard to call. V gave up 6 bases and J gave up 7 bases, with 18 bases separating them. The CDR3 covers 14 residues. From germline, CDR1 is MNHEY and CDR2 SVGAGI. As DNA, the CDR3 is TGTGCCAGCAGACCCTCCCGGGAAATTGGTGGCTACACCTTC. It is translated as CASRPSREIGGYTF.

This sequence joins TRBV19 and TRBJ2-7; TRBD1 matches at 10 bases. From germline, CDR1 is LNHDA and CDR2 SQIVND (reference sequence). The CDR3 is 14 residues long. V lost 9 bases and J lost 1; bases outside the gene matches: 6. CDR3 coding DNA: TGTGCCAGCAACACGGGACAGGGGTCCTACGAGCAGTACTTC. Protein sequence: CASNTGQGSYEQYF.